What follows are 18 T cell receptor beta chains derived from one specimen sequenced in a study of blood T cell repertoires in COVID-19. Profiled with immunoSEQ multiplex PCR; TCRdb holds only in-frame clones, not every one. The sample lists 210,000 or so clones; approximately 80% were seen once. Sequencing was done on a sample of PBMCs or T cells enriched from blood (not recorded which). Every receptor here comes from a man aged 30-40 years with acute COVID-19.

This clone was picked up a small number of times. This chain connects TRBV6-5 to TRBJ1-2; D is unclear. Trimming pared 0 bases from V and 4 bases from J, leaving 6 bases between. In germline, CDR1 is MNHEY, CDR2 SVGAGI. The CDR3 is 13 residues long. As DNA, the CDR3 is TGTGCCAGCAGTTACTCGTACGGCTATGGCTACACCTTC. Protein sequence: CASSYSYGYGYTF.

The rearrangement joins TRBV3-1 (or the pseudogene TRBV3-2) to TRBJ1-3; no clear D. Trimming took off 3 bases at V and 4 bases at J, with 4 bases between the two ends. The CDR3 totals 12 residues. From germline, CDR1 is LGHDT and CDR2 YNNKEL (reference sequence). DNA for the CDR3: TGTGCCAGCAGCCATGGCGGAAACACCATATATTTT. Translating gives CASSHGGNTIYF.

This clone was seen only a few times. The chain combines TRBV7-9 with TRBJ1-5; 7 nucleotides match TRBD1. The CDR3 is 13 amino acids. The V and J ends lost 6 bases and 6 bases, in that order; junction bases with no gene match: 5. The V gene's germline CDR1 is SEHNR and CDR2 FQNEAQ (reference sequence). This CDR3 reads CASRVRGPQPQHF. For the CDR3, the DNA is TGTGCCAGCAGAGTTAGGGGGCCTCAGCCCCAGCATTTT.

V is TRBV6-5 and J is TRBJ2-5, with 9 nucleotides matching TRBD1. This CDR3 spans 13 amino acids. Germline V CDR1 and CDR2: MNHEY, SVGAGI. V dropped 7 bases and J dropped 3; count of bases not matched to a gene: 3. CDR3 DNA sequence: TGTGCCAGCACCCGGGACAGGGAAGAGACCCAGTACTTC. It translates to CASTRDREETQYF.

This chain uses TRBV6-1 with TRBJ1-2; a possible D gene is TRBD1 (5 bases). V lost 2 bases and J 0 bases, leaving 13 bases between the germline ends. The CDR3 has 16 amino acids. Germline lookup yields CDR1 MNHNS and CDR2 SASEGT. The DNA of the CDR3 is TGTGCCAGCAGTGAATTCACGGGGGTTTCTAACTATGGCTACACCTTC. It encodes CASSEFTGVSNYGYTF.

CDR3 nucleotide sequence: TGTGCCAGCAGCTTATACAGTAACTACGAGCAGTACTTC. It translates to CASSLYSNYEQYF. The chain carries TRBV11-2 and TRBJ2-7; D gene unclear. CDR3 length: 13 amino acids. Germline CDR1 reads SGHAT; CDR2 reads FQNNGV. V gave up 2 bases and J gave up 3 bases, with 8 bases separating them.

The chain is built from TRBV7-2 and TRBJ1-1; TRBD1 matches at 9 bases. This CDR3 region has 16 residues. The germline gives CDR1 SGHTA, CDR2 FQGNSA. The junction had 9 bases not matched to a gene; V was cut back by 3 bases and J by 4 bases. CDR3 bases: TGTGCCAGCAGCTTTGGGACAGGGATCTTGGGCACTGAAGCTTTCTTT. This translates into CASSFGTGILGTEAFF.

CDR3 sequence (DNA): TGTGCCAGCAGTTTACTCAGGATCACTGAAGCTTTCTTT. It specifies CASSLLRITEAFF. The chain links TRBV12-3 or TRBV12-4 to TRBJ1-1; the D is unclear. V was shortened by 2 bases and J by 4 bases, with 8 bases between the two germline ends. The CDR3 length is 13 residues.

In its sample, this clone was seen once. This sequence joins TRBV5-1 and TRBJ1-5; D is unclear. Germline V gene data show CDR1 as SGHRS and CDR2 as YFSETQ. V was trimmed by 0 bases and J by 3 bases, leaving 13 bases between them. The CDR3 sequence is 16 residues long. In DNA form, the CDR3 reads TGCGCCAGCAGCTTGGGTATGCGTAGCGACAATCAGCCCCAGCATTTT. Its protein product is CASSLGMRSDNQPQHF.

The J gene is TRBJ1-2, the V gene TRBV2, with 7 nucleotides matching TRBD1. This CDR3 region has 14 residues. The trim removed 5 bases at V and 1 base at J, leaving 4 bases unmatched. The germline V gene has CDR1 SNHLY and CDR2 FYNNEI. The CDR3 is CASSYRGSNYGYTF. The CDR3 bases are TGTGCCAGCAGTTACAGGGGAAGTAACTATGGCTACACCTTC.

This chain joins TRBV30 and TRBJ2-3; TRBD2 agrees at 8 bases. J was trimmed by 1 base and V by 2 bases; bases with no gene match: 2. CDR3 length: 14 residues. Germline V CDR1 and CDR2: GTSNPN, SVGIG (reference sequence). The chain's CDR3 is CAWSYSGGTDTQYF. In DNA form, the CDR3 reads TGTGCCTGGAGTTATAGCGGGGGCACAGATACGCAGTATTTT.

The CDR3: CASSLRRQVSYNEQFF. For the CDR3, the DNA is TGTGCCAGCAGTTTAAGGCGTCAGGTCTCCTACAATGAGCAGTTCTTC. The rearrangement uses TRBV28 and TRBJ2-1; D gene uncertain. CDR3 length equals 16 residues. Trimming pared 2 bases from V and 0 bases from J, leaving 11 bases between. CDR1 and CDR2 from the germline V gene are MDHEN and SYDVKM.

The CDR3 region is CASSTYSGTGGGGYTF. The CDR3 bases are TGTGCCAGCTCAACCTACTCCGGGACAGGGGGTGGCGGCTACACCTTC. The rearrangement joins TRBV18 to TRBJ1-2; the match to TRBD1 covers 11 bases. The CDR3 runs to 16 residues. J gave up 8 bases and V 5 bases, and 13 bases lay outside the gene matches. Germline V lookup: CDR1 KGHSH, CDR2 LQKENI.

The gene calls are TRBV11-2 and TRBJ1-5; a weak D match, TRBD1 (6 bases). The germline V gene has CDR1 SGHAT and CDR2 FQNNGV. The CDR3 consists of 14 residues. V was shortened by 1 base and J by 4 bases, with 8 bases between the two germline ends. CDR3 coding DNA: TGTGCCAGCAGCTTAGGACAGGTGAATCAGCCCCAGCATTTT. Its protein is CASSLGQVNQPQHF.

CDR3 nucleotides: TGTGCCAGCAGCTCAAGCCCTCTCGGCCGGGGTGATACGCAGTATTTT. Encoded protein: CASSSSPLGRGDTQYF. This chain joins TRBV7-9 and TRBJ2-3; D is possibly TRBD2 (5 bases). The CDR3 extends over 16 amino acids. CDR1 is SEHNR and CDR2 is FQNEAQ in the germline V gene (reference sequence). V lost 4 bases, J lost 6 bases, and 20 bases lay in between.

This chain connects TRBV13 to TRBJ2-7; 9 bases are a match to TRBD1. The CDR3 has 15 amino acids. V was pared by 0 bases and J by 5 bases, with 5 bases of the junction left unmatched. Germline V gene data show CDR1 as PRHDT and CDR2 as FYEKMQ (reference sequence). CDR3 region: CASSLGGTGKDEQYF. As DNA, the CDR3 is TGTGCCAGCAGCTTAGGTGGGACAGGGAAGGACGAGCAGTACTTC.

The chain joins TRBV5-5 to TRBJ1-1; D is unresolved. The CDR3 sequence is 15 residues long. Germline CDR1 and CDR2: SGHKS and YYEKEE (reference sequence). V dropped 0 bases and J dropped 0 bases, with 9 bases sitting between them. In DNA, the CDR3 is TGTGCCAGCAGCTTGGGTCTAGCCATGAACACTGAAGCTTTCTTT. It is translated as CASSLGLAMNTEAFF.

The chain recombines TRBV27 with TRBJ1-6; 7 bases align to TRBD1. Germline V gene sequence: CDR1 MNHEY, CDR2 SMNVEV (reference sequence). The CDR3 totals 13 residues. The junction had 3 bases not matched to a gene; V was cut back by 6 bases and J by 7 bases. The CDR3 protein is CASRGTENSPLHF. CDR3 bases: TGTGCCAGCAGGGGGACAGAGAATTCACCCCTCCACTTT.